This TCR beta chain was profiled in a study of T cells in women clearing cervical HPV infection. The overall study: Blood came at first lesion visit for cases, post-clearance for controls. The study's findings and limits: TRBV6-7 relative abundance averaged roughly 0.099% in cases and under 0.2% in controls.

Data came from immunoSEQ multiplex PCR; TCRdb stores just in-frame clones and leaves some out. This sample carries tens of thousands of clones, with under 8% going to the ten biggest clones. The V end was cut by 5 bases, the J end by 5 bases, with 12 bases between. The germline CDR1 and CDR2 sequences are SGHTA and FQGTGA. This CDR3 has 13 residues. A word on this clone: The target antigen is unknown. The read comes to an end 3 residues before the CDR3 does, leaving the germline J gene to fill in the end.

The TCR was taken from a woman between 18 and 75 years old with a cervical HPV16 infection that either progressed to CIN3+ or cleared (not recorded which). The sequenced material came from blood buffy coat. The chain joins TRBV7-3 to TRBJ2-5, with D tentatively TRBD2 (5 bases). Incomplete CDR3 DNA: TGTGCCAGCAGCCCCGGGGTTAAGGAGACC. Protein product: CASSPGVKET. The CDR3 as a whole reads CASSPGVKETQYF.